This T cell receptor beta chain was retrieved from a study of control samples from healthy donors and cancer patients. Profiled with immunoSEQ multiplex PCR; TCRdb holds only in-frame clones, not every one. The sample has almost 90,000 clones, about 84% seen once. The CDR3 runs to 13 residues. V was shortened by 5 bases and J by 3 bases, with 11 bases between the two germline ends. Germline V lookup: CDR1 LGHDT, CDR2 YNNKEL (reference sequence). The clonotype originates from a woman between 35 and 50 years old in good health. The chain is built from TRBV3-1 (or the pseudogene TRBV3-2) and TRBJ2-7, with D possibly matching TRBD2 (5 bases). Specimen: blood. This chain's CDR3 is CASSVTRDYEQYF. DNA of the CDR3: TGTGCCAGCAGCGTAACCCGGGACTACGAGCAGTACTTC.